One sample yielded the 29 T cell receptor beta chains listed below, sequenced in a study of monozygotic twins with inflammatory bowel disease. TCRdb reprocessed the 5' RACE reads; each CDR3 protein has one entry and no DNA is given. This table lists under 150,000 distinct CDR3 sequences. Sequencing was done on a sample of blood. These receptors were obtained from a human donor with ulcerative colitis or Crohn's disease, or a healthy co-twin of an affected twin (not recorded which).

The chain carries TRBV6-5 and TRBJ2-7. CDR3 length: 11 amino acids. Germline loops: CDR1 MNHEY, CDR2 SVGAGI. CDR3 sequence: CASSYRRGQYF.

The J gene is TRBJ1-2, the V gene TRBV15; the TCRdb call, TRBD1, lacks DNA for checking. The germline CDR1 and CDR2 sequences are LNHNV and YYDKDF (reference sequence). CDR3 size: 15 residues. CDR3 sequence reads: CATSRERGVNYGYTF.

The CDR3 sequence is CASSLLLNQPQHF. This chain connects TRBV12-3 or TRBV12-4 to TRBJ1-5. The CDR3 contains 13 residues.

The chain has TRBV6-2 or TRBV6-3 and TRBJ1-1. The CDR3 runs 16 residues. Germline CDR1 and CDR2: MNHEY and SVGEGT. The CDR3 protein is CASSPGRFPKNTEAFF.

By frequency, this clonotype registers medium-sized. The chain carries TRBV7-2 and TRBJ2-1; TCRdb returns TRBD1, unconfirmable since there is no DNA. The CDR3 extends over 13 amino acids. Per germline, CDR1 SGHTA and CDR2 FQGNSA. Here the CDR3 reads CASSATGGYEQFF.

The V call is TRBV7-9, the J call TRBJ2-1; lacking DNA, the TRBD2 call made by TCRdb goes unchecked. The germline V gene encodes CDR1 SEHNR and CDR2 FQNEAQ (reference sequence). The CDR3 length is 16 residues. CDR3 residues: CASSRTSGGAYNEQFF.

The chain uses TRBV6-4 and TRBJ1-6. CDR1 is MRHNA, CDR2 SNTAGT, per germline. The CDR3 loop spans 13 amino acids. The CDR3 loop is CASSDSSNSPLHF.

CDR3 amino acids: CASSLESPTEAFF. The chain joins TRBV7-2 to TRBJ1-1. Per the germline V gene, CDR1 is SGHTA and CDR2 is FQGNSA. The CDR3 has 13 residues.

The chain combines TRBV5-4 with TRBJ2-1. Germline loops: CDR1 SGHNT, CDR2 YYREEE (reference sequence). CDR3 length: 14 residues. Here the CDR3 reads CASSLPRVSNEQFF. Full variable domain (remainder filled in from reference TRBV5-4 and TRBJ2-1): ETGVTQSPTHLIKTRGQQVTLRCSSQSGHNTVSWYQQALGQGPQFIFQYYREEENGRGNFPPRFSGLQFPNYSSELNVNALELDDSALYLCASSLPRVSNEQFFGPGTRLTVL.

V gene TRBV5-1 combines with J gene TRBJ2-2; with no DNA, the TCRdb D assignment of TRBD1 cannot be verified. CDR1 SGHRS and CDR2 YFSETQ come from the germline V gene. The CDR3 consists of 15 residues. The CDR3 loop is CASSPQGQNTGELFF.

CDR3: CSARAGSGYGYTF. This chain uses TRBV20-1 with TRBJ1-2; the TCRdb D gene call, TRBD1, has no DNA to confirm it. CDR3 length equals 13 residues. Germline values: CDR1 DFQATT, CDR2 SNEGSKA (reference sequence).

V gene TRBV20-1 combines with J gene TRBJ1-5. The CDR3 sequence is 11 residues long. In germline, CDR1 is DFQATT, CDR2 SNEGSKA (reference sequence). CDR3: CSASQGTTQHF.

The chain joins TRBV11-2 to TRBJ2-1; no DNA is available, so the TRBD2 call from TCRdb remains unchecked. This CDR3 has 14 amino acids. The V gene's germline CDR1 is SGHAT and CDR2 FQNNGV. The CDR3 here is CDSSLWAGRNEQFF.

This rearrangement joins TRBV30 to TRBJ1-3. Germline V gene sequence: CDR1 GTSNPN, CDR2 SVGIG (reference sequence). The CDR3 has 11 residues. This CDR3 reads CAWSAVDTIYF.

This chain connects TRBV20-1 to TRBJ2-7; lacking DNA, the TRBD2 call made by TCRdb goes unchecked. CDR3 length: 16 amino acids. Per germline, CDR1 DFQATT and CDR2 SNEGSKA (reference sequence). The chain's CDR3 is CSARGVSGGFSYEQYF.

The chain has TRBV3-1 and TRBJ2-7; no DNA is available, so the TRBD2 call from TCRdb remains unchecked. CDR3 length: 15 residues. Germline V gene lookup returns CDR1 LGHDT and CDR2 YNNKEL (reference sequence). CDR3 sequence reads: CASSYGTSGIYEQYF.

The gene calls are TRBV28 and TRBJ2-7; TCRdb proposes TRBD2, but this gene call is untestable without DNA. The CDR3 covers 18 residues. Germline CDR1 MDHEN, CDR2 SYDVKM. The CDR3 protein is CASSLSPTSGRLTYEQYF.

The rearrangement joins TRBV29-1 to TRBJ2-7. CDR1 is SQVTM and CDR2 is ANQGSEA in the germline V gene. CDR3 length: 11 residues. This CDR3 reads CSGSDLYEQYF.

J is TRBJ2-1 and V is TRBV5-1; the D call of TRBD1 rests on TCRdb alone, since no DNA is present to check it. The V gene's germline CDR1 is SGHRS and CDR2 YFSETQ. The CDR3 has 15 amino acids. The CDR3 sequence: CASSLRGDSYNEQFF.

The chain uses TRBV11-2 and TRBJ1-3; TCRdb calls TRBD1, which cannot be checked without DNA. The V gene's germline CDR1 is SGHAT and CDR2 FQNNGV. The CDR3 consists of 17 residues. The CDR3 loop is CASSLSRDRGHGNTIYF.

This chain connects TRBV2 to TRBJ2-3; checking the TCRdb D call of TRBD1 is not possible without DNA. The CDR3 extends over 16 amino acids. The germline V gene has CDR1 SNHLY and CDR2 FYNNEI. CDR3 residues: CASSVEAGQERDTQYF.

The J gene is TRBJ1-6, the V gene TRBV5-8. CDR3 length: 16 residues. Germline V lookup: CDR1 SGHTS, CDR2 YDEGEE. CDR3: CASSWAGQTYNSPLHF.

The rearrangement joins TRBV28 to TRBJ1-5; absent DNA, TCRdb's TRBD1 call cannot be checked. Germline-derived CDR1 and CDR2 are MDHEN and SYDVKM. The CDR3 is made up of 17 amino acids. The CDR3 sequence is CASSFPSGTGGRRPQHF.

The chain combines TRBV4-1 with TRBJ1-1; the TCRdb D gene call, TRBD1, has no DNA to confirm it. This CDR3 contains 16 residues. Germline lookup yields CDR1 MGHRA and CDR2 YSYEKL. The CDR3 loop is CASSQDRRGPNTEAFF.

The chain is built from TRBV9 and TRBJ2-1; TCRdb outputs TRBD2, but without DNA this stays unchecked. This CDR3 contains 15 residues. CDR1 and CDR2 (germline): SGDLS, YYNGEE. CDR3 region: CASSARLAGYNEQFF.

The chain recombines TRBV20-1 with TRBJ2-7; TCRdb calls TRBD1, which cannot be checked without DNA. The CDR3 length is 12 residues. Germline V lookup: CDR1 DFQATT, CDR2 SNEGSKA (reference sequence). The CDR3 sequence is CSDTGKIHEQYF.

This chain connects TRBV6-5 to TRBJ2-3; the TCRdb call, TRBD1, lacks DNA for checking. The CDR3 is made up of 11 amino acids. Germline CDR1 is MNHEY and CDR2 is SVGAGI. The CDR3 sequence: CASSWDTKEYF.

The chain uses TRBV12-3 or TRBV12-4 and TRBJ1-5; TCRdb's D call of TRBD1 is untestable without DNA. The CDR3 is made up of 13 amino acids. CDR3 residues: CASSRTEDQPQHF.

The chain combines TRBV6-2 or TRBV6-3 with TRBJ1-1; there is no DNA to check the TCRdb D call of TRBD1. There are 17 residues in the CDR3. Germline V CDR1 and CDR2: MNHEY, SVGEGT. The CDR3 loop reads CASSSVRGTVMSTEAFF.